Reported below is one T cell receptor beta chain. Its antigen is unknown. The sample comes from a study of cytomegalovirus exposure and HLA in healthy donors. Findings of the study overall: The study labeled 150 to 200 TCR beta chains cytomegalovirus-associated. Most sequenced TCRs were rare (though some public TCRs occurred in many donors).

V dropped 0 bases and J dropped 6 bases, with 21 bases sitting between them. This CDR3 comprises 16 residues. CDR1 GTSNPN and CDR2 SVGIG come from the germline V gene (reference sequence). Sequencing used immunoSEQ multiplex PCR; TCRdb keeps in-frame clones, though not all of them. Found here are 200,000 to 300,000 clones, approximately 87% of them singletons; the top ten hold 2.6%. The source of this sequence is a man aged 18 to 29 in good health and CMV-seronegative. The sequencing input was PBMCs. V gene TRBV30 combines with J gene TRBJ2-7; D perhaps matches TRBD1 (6 bases). The CDR3: CAWSVGHRDVRAEQYF. The CDR3 DNA follows: TGTGCCTGGAGTGTAGGCCACAGGGACGTGAGAGCCGAGCAGTACTTC.